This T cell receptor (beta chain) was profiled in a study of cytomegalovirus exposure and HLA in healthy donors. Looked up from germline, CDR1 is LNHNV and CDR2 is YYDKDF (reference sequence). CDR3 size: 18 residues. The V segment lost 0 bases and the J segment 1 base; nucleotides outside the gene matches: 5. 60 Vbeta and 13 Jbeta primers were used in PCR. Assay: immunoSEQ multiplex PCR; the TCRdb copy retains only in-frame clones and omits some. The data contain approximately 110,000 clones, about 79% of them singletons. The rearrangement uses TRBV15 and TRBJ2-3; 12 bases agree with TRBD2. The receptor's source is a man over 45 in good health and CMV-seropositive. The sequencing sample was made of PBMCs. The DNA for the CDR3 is TGTGCCACCAGCAGAGATGCGGCTAGCGGGGGGGGCACAGATACGCAGTATTTT. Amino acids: CATSRDAASGGGTDTQYF.